The 19 T cell receptor beta chains below all came from one sample that was sequenced in a study of T cells after yellow fever vaccination. Using its own MiXCR run on the 5' RACE reads, TCRdb lists one record per CDR3 protein. The data show 280,000 or so distinct CDR3 sequences, roughly 9% seen once. The specimen comprised CD4+ T cells sorted from PBMCs, sampled 5 days after the yellow fever booster vaccination. The receptors stem from a man aged 18 to 30 who received the YFV17D yellow fever vaccine.

The V gene is TRBV5-8, the J gene TRBJ2-2; possible D gene TRBD1, 5 bases. This CDR3 is built from 16 residues. V shed 0 bases and J shed 4 bases, with 13 bases lying between them. Per the germline V gene, CDR1 is SGHTS and CDR2 is YDEGEE. In DNA form, the CDR3 reads TGTGCCAGCAGCTTGGGACAGTACGAAGGCACCGGGGAGCTGTTTTTT. This sequence encodes CASSLGQYEGTGELFF.

This clonotype was found a few times. This chain connects TRBV2 to TRBJ1-4; D remains ambiguous. V lost 6 bases and J lost 8, with 13 bases in between. Germline lookup yields CDR1 SNHLY and CDR2 FYNNEI. The CDR3 totals 13 residues. CDR3 coding DNA: TGTGCCAGCAGCCCCGCCTTATGGGAAAAACTGTTTTTT. Its protein product is CASSPALWEKLFF.

This clonotype was recorded at least ten times. The chain joins TRBV7-2 to TRBJ2-1; 10 bases are a match to TRBD2. Germline V CDR1 and CDR2: SGHTA, FQGNSA. This CDR3 contains 15 residues. Trimming at V came to 5 bases and at J to 6 bases, leaving 7 bases not matched to a gene. The CDR3: CASSTRLAGGNEQFF. The DNA for the CDR3 is TGTGCCAGCAGCACGAGACTAGCGGGCGGCAATGAGCAGTTCTTC.

The chain has TRBV20-1 and TRBJ2-7; perhaps TRBD2 as D (6 bases). From germline, CDR1 is DFQATT and CDR2 SNEGSKA (reference sequence). The length of the CDR3 is 11 residues. V lost 3 bases and J 7 bases, leaving 10 bases between the germline ends. This CDR3 reads CSARYGGEQYV. In nucleotides, the CDR3 is TGCAGTGCTAGGTACGGAGGGGAGCAGTACGTC.

There are a few counts of this clonotype. The chain joins TRBV5-1 to TRBJ1-5, with TRBD1 matching over 7 bases. The CDR3 consists of 16 residues. Per the germline V gene, CDR1 is SGHRS and CDR2 is YFSETQ. J lost 1 base, V lost 0 bases, and 4 bases had no gene match. The CDR3 loop reads CASSLGAGGSNQPQHF. The DNA of the CDR3 is TGCGCCAGCAGCTTGGGGGCAGGGGGGAGCAATCAGCCCCAGCATTTT.

The sample holds a few counts of this clonotype. A much larger clone is a single base away; this may be a read error. The gene calls are TRBV5-6 and TRBJ1-2, with D tentatively TRBD1 (6 bases). Germline values: CDR1 SGHDT, CDR2 YYEEEE. The CDR3 sequence is 13 residues long. V lost 3 bases to trimming and J lost 1 base, with 7 bases between them. The CDR3 sequence is CASSSDSNYGYTF. The CDR3 DNA reads TGTGCCAGCAGCTCGGACAGTAACTATGGCTACACCTTC.

This clonotype was observed a few times. This chain links TRBV18 with TRBJ2-3, with 8 bases fitting TRBD2. The CDR3 is 15 residues long. The trim removed 8 bases at V and 0 bases at J, leaving 7 bases unmatched. Per the germline V gene, CDR1 is KGHSH and CDR2 is LQKENI. The CDR3 coding sequence is TGTGCCAGCAAAACTAGCGGCCTAAGCACAGATACGCAGTATTTT. Protein: CASKTSGLSTDTQYF.

This clonotype was seen a handful of times. This sequence joins TRBV7-2 and TRBJ2-5; 8 bases align to TRBD2. CDR1 SGHTA and CDR2 FQGNSA come from the germline V gene. Trimming removed 2 bases from V and 4 bases from J; junction bases left unmatched: 9. This CDR3 is built from 16 residues. CDR3 nucleotide sequence: TGTGCCAGCAGCTTATATCTTAGCGGGGTTGGAGAGACCCAGTACTTC. Amino acids: CASSLYLSGVGETQYF.

This clonotype was seen ten or more times. V gene TRBV3-1 combines with J gene TRBJ1-2; 12 nucleotides agree with TRBD1. The CDR3 covers 14 residues. Germline V gives CDR1 LGHDT, CDR2 YNNKEL (reference sequence). Trimming cost V 4 bases and J 7 bases; bases outside gene matches: 4. The CDR3 DNA reads as TGTGCCAGCAGCCCCGGGACAGGGGGCTTTGGCTACACCTTC. Translation gives CASSPGTGGFGYTF.

This clonotype occurred many times. The chain combines TRBV6-6 with TRBJ2-6; TRBD1 matches 7 bases. Germline values: CDR1 MNHNY, CDR2 SVGAGI (reference sequence). Trimming removed 6 bases from V and 0 bases from J; junction bases left unmatched: 2. CDR3 length: 15 residues. CDR3: CASRGTDSGANVLTF. The CDR3 DNA reads as TGTGCCAGCAGGGGGACAGACTCTGGGGCCAACGTCCTGACTTTC.

The chain couples TRBV20-1 to TRBJ1-5; 9 nucleotides line up with TRBD1. Germline-derived CDR1 and CDR2 are DFQATT and SNEGSKA (reference sequence). After removal of 3 bases from V and 2 bases from J, the junction contained 2 bases not matched to a gene. The CDR3 consists of 14 residues. This CDR3 is CSARGQGGNQPQHF. The CDR3 DNA follows: TGCAGTGCTAGGGGACAGGGAGGCAATCAGCCCCAGCATTTT.

The sample holds a few counts of this clonotype. V is TRBV28 and J is TRBJ1-5, with a weak D call TRBD1 (5 bases). CDR1 is MDHEN and CDR2 is SYDVKM in the germline V gene. This CDR3 region has 16 residues. The ends were cut back, 7 bases at V and 4 bases at J, with 20 bases in the middle. The CDR3 spells CASIQARGRWNQPQHF. The CDR3 DNA sequence: TGTGCCAGCATTCAGGCGAGGGGACGTTGGAATCAGCCCCAGCATTTT.

This clonotype was picked up a small number of times. The chain is built from TRBV4-1 and TRBJ1-4; maybe TRBD1 (5 bases). In germline, CDR1 is MGHRA, CDR2 YSYEKL. V lost 4 bases, J lost 3 bases, and 12 bases lay in between. The CDR3 is made up of 15 amino acids. The DNA of the CDR3 is TGCGCCAGCAGCCCGCCGGGACGGTCTAATGAAAAACTGTTTTTT. It yields the protein CASSPPGRSNEKLFF.

V is TRBV11-3 and J is TRBJ2-2; tentative D call: TRBD2 (7 bases). The germline CDR1 and CDR2 sequences are SGHNT and YENEEA. The V gene lost 4 bases and the J gene lost 6 bases, with 18 bases spanning the gap. The CDR3 totals 16 residues. CDR3 residues: CASSSPAGGRAGELFF. DNA of the CDR3: TGTGCCAGCAGCTCCCCGGCCGGGGGGCGAGCCGGGGAGCTGTTTTTT.

The rearrangement links TRBV20-1 to TRBJ2-5; D uncertain. V was pared by 4 bases and J by 5 bases, with 11 bases between. From germline, CDR1 is DFQATT and CDR2 SNEGSKA (reference sequence). CDR3 length equals 12 residues. DNA of the CDR3: TGCAGTGCTACTAGTTTGGCGGAGACCCAGTACTTC. This codes for CSATSLAETQYF.

This clonotype was observed a handful of times. The rearrangement joins TRBV2 to TRBJ1-4; the D is unclear. Trimming took off 3 bases at V and 7 bases at J, with 3 bases between the two ends. The CDR3 consists of 11 residues. Germline CDR1 and CDR2: SNHLY and FYNNEI. This CDR3 is CASSDFEKLFF. The CDR3 coding sequence is TGTGCCAGCAGTGATTTTGAAAAACTGTTTTTT.

V and J are TRBV3-1 and TRBJ2-1; a possible D gene is TRBD2 (7 bases). This CDR3 has 16 amino acids. The V gene lost 5 bases and the J gene lost 4 bases, with 18 bases spanning the gap. Germline V gene sequence: CDR1 LGHDT, CDR2 YNNKEL (reference sequence). CDR3 nucleotide sequence: TGTGCCAGCAGCAACGCGAGGGGGGGGCGATACAATGAGCAGTTCTTC. It translates to CASSNARGGRYNEQFF.

The chain combines TRBV12-3 or TRBV12-4 with TRBJ2-7; 7 bases are shared with TRBD1. The CDR3 has 14 residues. V shed 7 bases, J shed 2 bases, and the junction held 8 bases outside the gene matches. This CDR3 is CASTRQGGTYEQYF. CDR3 coding DNA: TGTGCCAGCACCCGACAGGGTGGAACCTACGAGCAGTACTTC.

The rearrangement links TRBV18 to TRBJ2-3; the D call may be TRBD1 or TRBD2 (5 bases each). The CDR3 extends over 17 amino acids. V was cut by 5 bases and J by 0 bases, with 18 bases left in between. Germline V gives CDR1 KGHSH, CDR2 LQKENI. The CDR3, as DNA: TGTGCCAGCTCAAGCTTACCGGGACCCAAAAGCACAGATACGCAGTATTTT. Its translation: CASSSLPGPKSTDTQYF.